This entry lists 31 T cell receptor beta chains sequenced from one sample in a study of blood T cell repertoires in COVID-19. TCRdb keeps only in-frame clones here, not all; method: immunoSEQ multiplex PCR. The repertoire consists of about 190,000 clones, with roughly 81% occurring once and the leading ten covering less than 5.5%. Input material: peripheral blood. These receptors came from a woman older than 75 with acute or convalescent COVID-19.

Comment on this clone: Because the CDR3 is missing its conserved closing phenylalanine or tryptophan, this is likely a read error. The DNA is omitted, as the CDR3 cannot be located on it reliably, and the CDR3 follows TCRdb's listing. This rearrangement joins TRBV3-1 (or the pseudogene TRBV3-2) to TRBJ2-7; the listed D gene, TRBD1, was not tested against the DNA. Germline CDR1 is LGHDT and CDR2 is YNNKEL (reference sequence). Termini included, the CDR3 measures 11 amino acids. CDR3 in amino acids: CASSLYISAPG.

The rearrangement joins TRBV21-1 to TRBJ1-2; the table's D call TRBD1 went unverified against the DNA. TRBV21-1 is listed as a pseudogene. CDR3 length: 14 amino acids. The CDR3 is CASSKAGTVYGYTF. The CDR3 DNA reads TGTGCCAGCAGCAAAGCTGGGACAGTCTATGGCTACACCTTC.

This clone came up a few times. This chain links TRBV4-2 with TRBJ1-5; no reliable D call. V dropped 1 base and J dropped 4 bases, with 8 bases sitting between them. Germline CDR1 is LGHNA and CDR2 is YNFKEQ. This CDR3 region has 14 residues. CDR3 loop: CASSQVWRNQPQHF. CDR3 in DNA: TGTGCCAGCAGCCAAGTATGGAGGAATCAGCCCCAGCATTTT.

The chain's CDR3 is CASTLQGGSNQPQHF. The CDR3 nucleotides are TGTGCCAGCACTTTGCAGGGTGGGAGCAATCAGCCCCAGCATTTT. The chain recombines TRBV6-1 with TRBJ1-5; a possible D gene is TRBD1 (5 bases). CDR3 size: 15 residues. Germline V lookup: CDR1 MNHNS, CDR2 SASEGT. Trimming stripped 7 bases from V and 1 base from J, with 14 bases between.

In this sample, this clone turned up once. The chain employs TRBV5-1 and TRBJ1-4, with TRBD1 matching 9 bases. CDR1 is SGHRS, CDR2 YFSETQ, per germline. This CDR3 contains 15 residues. Trimming at V came to 3 bases and at J to 4 bases, leaving 4 bases not matched to a gene. DNA for the CDR3: TGCGCCAGCAGCTCCCCGGGACAGGGTAATGAAAAACTGTTTTTT. Translated, it gives CASSSPGQGNEKLFF.

This chain connects TRBV7-2 to TRBJ1-2, with a possible D match to TRBD1 (6 bases). This CDR3 comprises 14 residues. V lost 2 bases and J 4 bases, leaving 11 bases between the germline ends. Germline V gene data show CDR1 as SGHTA and CDR2 as FQGNSA. CDR3 in DNA: TGTGCCAGCAGCTTACAAGGGGGTAGCTATGGCTACACCTTC. This translates into CASSLQGGSYGYTF. Full variable domain (outside the CDR3, taken from reference TRBV7-2 and TRBJ1-2): GAGVSQSPSNKVTEKGKDVELRCDPISGHTALYWYRQSLGQGLEFLIYFQGNSAPDKSGLPSDRFSAERTGGSVSTLTIQRTQQEDSAVYLCASSLQGGSYGYTFGSGTRLTVV.

The V call is TRBV6-6, the J call TRBJ2-7; 14 bases are shared with TRBD2. Germline assignment: CDR1 MNHNY and CDR2 SVGAGI (reference sequence). V lost 7 bases to trimming and J lost 7 bases; unmatched junction nucleotides: 12. The CDR3 totals 16 residues. This CDR3 is CASKWTSGRTVGEQYF. The CDR3 nucleotides are TGTGCCAGCAAGTGGACTAGCGGGAGGACCGTGGGGGAGCAGTACTTC.

The chain is built from TRBV2 and TRBJ1-1; 9 nucleotides agree with TRBD1. Losses at the gene ends were 6 bases for V and 7 bases for J; bases not matched to a gene: 12. Germline V gives CDR1 SNHLY, CDR2 FYNNEI. CDR3 length: 15 residues. CDR3 sequence (DNA): TGTGCCAGCAGGCCCTACGGGACAGGGTACGGTGAAGCTTTCTTT. Encoded protein: CASRPYGTGYGEAFF.

This clone was seen once. For the CDR3, the DNA is TGTGCCAGCGCTTCGGGTGCCTGGGGCAATCAGCCCCAGCATTTT. As protein: CASASGAWGNQPQHF. The genes are TRBV28 and TRBJ1-5; unclear D gene. The CDR3 sequence is 15 residues long. CDR1 MDHEN and CDR2 SYDVKM come from the germline V gene. The germline V and J ends were trimmed by 8 bases and 2 bases, with 16 bases remaining between them.

This clone was seen a handful of times. V usage is TRBV6-5 and J usage is TRBJ1-4, with 10 bases matching TRBD1. The CDR3 covers 15 residues. V trimming: 6 bases; J trimming: 7 bases; junction bases outside the gene matches: 8. CDR1 is MNHEY and CDR2 is SVGAGI in the germline V gene. The CDR3 loop is CASSRQGAGGEKLFF. CDR3 nucleotide sequence: TGTGCCAGCAGCCGACAGGGGGCCGGAGGTGAAAAACTGTTTTTT.

The chain employs TRBV12-3 or TRBV12-4 and TRBJ2-1; D may be TRBD1 (5 bases). Trimming removed 3 bases at V and 9 bases at J, with 9 bases between. The CDR3 contains 12 residues. The CDR3 coding sequence is TGTGCCAGCAGTTTGGGGCCTCGTGAGCAGTTCTTC. It yields the protein CASSLGPREQFF.

The rearrangement uses TRBV9 and TRBJ1-1, with 8 bases that match TRBD1. CDR1 is SGDLS, CDR2 YYNGEE, per germline. The CDR3 sequence is 14 residues long. Unmatched junction bases numbered 4, after V lost 6 bases and J lost 0 bases. In DNA form, the CDR3 reads TGTGCCAGCACCCAGGGGGCGGTGAACACTGAAGCTTTCTTT. It is translated as CASTQGAVNTEAFF.

V is TRBV28 and J is TRBJ2-1; possible D gene TRBD2, 6 bases. CDR1 and CDR2 (germline): MDHEN, SYDVKM. Deletions cut 4 bases from V and 5 bases from J, with 18 bases between. This CDR3 has 16 amino acids. CDR3 DNA: TGTGCCAGCAGTTCACATCCTCTGACTAGAAACAATGAGCAGTTCTTC. This encodes CASSSHPLTRNNEQFF.

The chain links TRBV7-2 to TRBJ2-7, with 10 bases lining up with TRBD1. The germline CDR1 and CDR2 sequences are SGHTA and FQGNSA. V dropped 6 bases and J dropped 2; count of bases not matched to a gene: 7. The CDR3 loop spans 15 amino acids. This CDR3 is CASRTDRGQTYEQYF. For the CDR3, the DNA is TGTGCCAGCAGAACCGACAGGGGGCAAACCTACGAGCAGTACTTC. Supplemented by reference TRBV7-2 and TRBJ2-7, the full variable domain reads GAGVSQSPSNKVTEKGKDVELRCDPISGHTALYWYRQSLGQGLEFLIYFQGNSAPDKSGLPSDRFSAERTGGSVSTLTIQRTQQEDSAVYLCASRTDRGQTYEQYFGPGTRLTVT.

This sequence joins TRBV7-2 and TRBJ2-3, with a weak D call TRBD2 (5 bases). Germline-derived CDR1 and CDR2 are SGHTA and FQGNSA. Trimming cost V 4 bases and J 3 bases, with 14 bases left between them. This CDR3 region has 15 residues. CDR3 region: CASSSRGSETDTQYF. CDR3 nucleotides: TGTGCCAGCAGCTCCCGGGGTAGCGAAACAGATACGCAGTATTTT.

The chain joins TRBV3-1 (or the pseudogene TRBV3-2) to TRBJ2-3; no firm D call. The V and J ends lost 4 bases and 0 bases respectively, with 11 bases between them. Germline values: CDR1 LGHDT, CDR2 YNNKEL (reference sequence). CDR3 size: 15 residues. The CDR3 bases are TGTGCCAGCAGCCGACGCGACACTAGCACAGATACGCAGTATTTT. Translation: CASSRRDTSTDTQYF.

The chain uses TRBV4-1 and TRBJ2-3; 7 bases fit TRBD2. Germline lookup yields CDR1 MGHRA and CDR2 YSYEKL. This CDR3 has 17 residues. With V trimmed by 1 base and J by 1 base, 8 bases remained unmatched. The CDR3 DNA follows: TGCGCCAGCAGCCAAGCCCCGACACGGGGGGGCACAGATACGCAGTATTTT. This sequence encodes CASSQAPTRGGTDTQYF.

The chain uses TRBV7-8 and TRBJ2-1; D perhaps matches TRBD2 (5 bases). Germline V gene lookup returns CDR1 SGHVS and CDR2 FQNEAQ. V dropped 2 bases and J dropped 9 bases, with 8 bases sitting between them. This CDR3 has 12 residues. CDR3 sequence (DNA): TGTGCCAGCAGCTTATCTCGGGGTGAGCAGTTCTTC. Its translation is CASSLSRGEQFF.

The chain has TRBV9 and TRBJ2-1, with 10 bases identical to TRBD1. This CDR3 has 16 amino acids. In germline, CDR1 is SGDLS, CDR2 YYNGEE. J lost 2 bases, V lost 4 bases, and 6 bases had no gene match. For the CDR3, the DNA is TGTGCCAGCAGCCCCTCCGGGACAGGGGCCTACAATGAGCAGTTCTTC. Its translation: CASSPSGTGAYNEQFF.

The gene calls are TRBV19 and TRBJ1-1; no definite D call. Trimming stripped 0 bases from V and 6 bases from J, with 8 bases between. There are 13 residues in the CDR3. Germline V gene sequence: CDR1 LNHDA, CDR2 SQIVND (reference sequence). The CDR3 DNA reads as TGTGCCAGTAGTATAGAGTTAACGGCTGAAGCTTTCTTT. Amino acids: CASSIELTAEAFF.

This sequence joins TRBV6-2 or TRBV6-3 and TRBJ2-7, with no clear D. The CDR3 sequence is 13 residues long. Trimming left V 1 base short and J 3 bases short, with 7 bases between. Looked up from germline, CDR1 is MNHEY and CDR2 is SVGEGT. CDR3 sequence: CASSYWSGYEQYF. For the CDR3, the DNA is TGTGCCAGCAGTTACTGGTCGGGCTACGAGCAGTACTTC.

The J gene is TRBJ1-5, the V gene TRBV19; TRBD1 matches 9 bases. The trim removed 6 bases at V and 6 bases at J, leaving 18 bases unmatched. The CDR3 sequence is 18 residues long. The germline V gene has CDR1 LNHDA and CDR2 SQIVND (reference sequence). The CDR3 reads CASSLPPGTGSWVQPQHF. Written as DNA, the CDR3 is TGTGCCAGTAGCCTTCCTCCCGGGACAGGGAGTTGGGTTCAGCCCCAGCATTTT.

The chain joins TRBV7-3 to TRBJ2-2; 11 nucleotides agree with TRBD1. The CDR3 totals 17 residues. The V gene end was trimmed by 4 bases and the J gene end by 7 bases; junction bases not matched to a gene: 11. CDR1 and CDR2 from the germline V gene are SGHTA and FQGTGA. The CDR3 protein is CASSSSLDRGRGGELFF. The DNA for the CDR3 is TGTGCCAGCAGCTCCAGCTTGGACAGGGGGCGCGGCGGGGAGCTGTTTTTT. Based on the CDR3 plus reference TRBV7-3 and TRBJ2-2, the full variable domain is GAGVSQTPSNKVTEKGKYVELRCDPISGHTALYWYRQSLGQGPEFLIYFQGTGAADDSGLPNDRFFAVRPEGSVSTLKIQRTERGDSAVYLCASSSSLDRGRGGELFFGEGSRLTVL.

The count of this clone is one. The V and J genes are TRBV2 and TRBJ1-3; unclear D gene. Between the trimmed V and J ends, which lost 11 bases and 2 bases, there was a span of 13 bases. Germline lookup yields CDR1 SNHLY and CDR2 FYNNEI. The CDR3 length is 13 residues. The CDR3 sequence: CAGAQNTGNTIYF. CDR3 sequence (DNA): TGTGCCGGCGCACAGAACACTGGAAACACCATATATTTT.

This rearrangement joins TRBV15 to TRBJ1-1; D unclear. Trimming cost V 1 base and J 7 bases, with 4 bases left between them. The CDR3 covers 11 residues. CDR1 LNHNV and CDR2 YYDKDF come from the germline V gene (reference sequence). CDR3 coding DNA: TGTGCCACCAGCAGAGCTCTTGAAGCTTTCTTT. Residues: CATSRALEAFF.

The chain joins TRBV7-2 to TRBJ2-5, with D perhaps TRBD2 (5 bases). V was pared by 0 bases and J by 5 bases, with 13 bases between. The germline CDR1 and CDR2 sequences are SGHTA and FQGNSA. This CDR3 has 15 residues. The CDR3 DNA reads as TGTGCCAGCAGCTTAGCTAGCGCGAGATCGGAGACCCAGTACTTC. The encoded protein is CASSLASARSETQYF. The entire variable domain, with the rest obtained from reference TRBV7-2 and TRBJ2-5, is as follows: GAGVSQSPSNKVTEKGKDVELRCDPISGHTALYWYRQSLGQGLEFLIYFQGNSAPDKSGLPSDRFSAERTGGSVSTLTIQRTQQEDSAVYLCASSLASARSETQYFGPGTRLLVL.

The rearrangement uses TRBV11-1 and TRBJ2-1, with 9 bases that match TRBD1. From germline, CDR1 is SGHAT and CDR2 FQDESV (reference sequence). V was clipped by 8 bases and J by 6 bases; unmatched bases: 5. This CDR3 contains 13 residues. CDR3 coding DNA: TGTGCCAGCGGCCGGGACAGGGTCAATGAGCAGTTCTTC. Translated: CASGRDRVNEQFF. Complete variable domain (other parts from reference TRBV11-1 and TRBJ2-1): EAEVAQSPRYKITEKSQAVAFWCDPISGHATLYWYRQILGQGPELLVQFQDESVVDDSQLPKDRFSAERLKGVDSTLKIQPAELGDSAMYLCASGRDRVNEQFFGPGTRLTVL.

The J gene is TRBJ1-5, the V gene TRBV15; maybe TRBD1 (5 bases). The ends were cut back, 2 bases at V and 6 bases at J, with 11 bases in the middle. Germline CDR1 and CDR2: LNHNV and YYDKDF (reference sequence). This CDR3 has 14 residues. The CDR3 region has the DNA TGTGCCACCAGCAGATCTCAAGGGGTTCAGCCCCAGCATTTT. Its translation: CATSRSQGVQPQHF.

The genes are TRBV30 and TRBJ2-3, with D maybe TRBD1 (6 bases). V was trimmed by 4 bases and J by 4 bases, leaving 12 bases between them. Looked up from germline, CDR1 is GTSNPN and CDR2 is SVGIG (reference sequence). This CDR3 has 13 residues. CDR3 amino acids: CAWNRVGADTQYF. The CDR3, as DNA: TGTGCCTGGAACAGGGTTGGGGCAGATACGCAGTATTTT.

This clone has only one observation. Mismatch with germline at one junction end may stem from a read error. The chain employs TRBV19 and TRBJ2-2; 10 bases align to TRBD2. CDR3 length equals 16 residues. Germline V gene lookup returns CDR1 LNHDA and CDR2 SQIVND (reference sequence). CDR3 coding DNA: TGTGCCAGTAGTCTTTTAGCGGGAGGCCCCACCGAGGAGCTGTTTTTT. It codes for CASSLLAGGPTEELFF.

The J gene is TRBJ1-5, the V gene TRBV25-1; D is undetermined. The V end lost 2 bases, the J end lost 5 bases, and 19 bases lay between the germline ends. This CDR3 is built from 17 residues. CDR1 and CDR2 (germline): MGHDK, SYGVNS. The DNA of the CDR3 is TGTGCCAGCAGTGAAGGTGGTACTGCCGCTCTTGATCAGCCCCAGCATTTT. It codes for CASSEGGTAALDQPQHF.